The 5 T cell receptor beta chains below all came from one sample that was sequenced in a study of T cell clones after liver transplantation. Clones were read by immunoSEQ multiplex PCR, and TCRdb kept only the in-frame ones, dropping some. The sample has 70,000 to 85,000 clones, roughly 80% seen once; the top ten hold approximately 0.55%. This specimen consisted of CD4+ T cells from blood, obtained before liver transplant. The receptors were sampled from a human donor who received a liver transplant.

The rearrangement uses TRBV5-6 and TRBJ2-3; D unclear. Germline CDR1 reads SGHDT; CDR2 reads YYEEEE. CDR3 length equals 16 residues. V lost 3 bases and J 4 bases, leaving 18 bases between the germline ends. The CDR3 nucleotides read TGTGCCAGCAGCTGGTCTACAGTTGTCGGCGCAGATACGCAGTATTTT. Translated, it gives CASSWSTVVGADTQYF.

CDR3 in amino acids: CASSSQGVGEQFF. The CDR3 DNA follows: TGTGCCAGCAGTTCCCAGGGGGTCGGTGAGCAGTTCTTC. This sequence joins TRBV6-5 and TRBJ2-1; TRBD1 matches 7 bases. Trimming removed 4 bases from V and 9 bases from J; junction bases left unmatched: 6. Germline V lookup: CDR1 MNHEY, CDR2 SVGAGI. The CDR3 totals 13 residues.

Here the CDR3 reads CASSLEAGINQPQHF. The CDR3 region has the DNA TGTGCCAGCAGCTTAGAGGCAGGGATCAATCAGCCCCAGCATTTT. This chain joins TRBV11-2 and TRBJ1-5; maybe TRBD1 (5 bases). Looked up from germline, CDR1 is SGHAT and CDR2 is FQNNGV. The CDR3 has 15 amino acids. The ends were cut back, 0 bases at V and 3 bases at J, with 9 bases in the middle.

The V and J genes are TRBV5-1 and TRBJ1-1; D is undetermined. Germline-derived CDR1 and CDR2 are SGHRS and YFSETQ. The CDR3 is 15 amino acids. V gave up 3 bases and J gave up 4 bases, with 16 bases separating them. The DNA of the CDR3 is TGCGCCAGCAGCTCCTCCGGACGGCCTCCCACTGAAGCTTTCTTT. Its translation: CASSSSGRPPTEAFF.

This chain uses TRBV2 with TRBJ2-2; 8 bases agree with TRBD2. Germline trimming cut 6 bases from V and 5 bases from J; bases unmatched to any gene: 11. Germline assignment: CDR1 SNHLY and CDR2 FYNNEI. The CDR3 sequence is 16 residues long. The CDR3 nucleotides are TGTGCCAGCAGAGGTCAAGTAGCGGGAAAAACCGGGGAGCTGTTTTTT. Amino acids: CASRGQVAGKTGELFF.